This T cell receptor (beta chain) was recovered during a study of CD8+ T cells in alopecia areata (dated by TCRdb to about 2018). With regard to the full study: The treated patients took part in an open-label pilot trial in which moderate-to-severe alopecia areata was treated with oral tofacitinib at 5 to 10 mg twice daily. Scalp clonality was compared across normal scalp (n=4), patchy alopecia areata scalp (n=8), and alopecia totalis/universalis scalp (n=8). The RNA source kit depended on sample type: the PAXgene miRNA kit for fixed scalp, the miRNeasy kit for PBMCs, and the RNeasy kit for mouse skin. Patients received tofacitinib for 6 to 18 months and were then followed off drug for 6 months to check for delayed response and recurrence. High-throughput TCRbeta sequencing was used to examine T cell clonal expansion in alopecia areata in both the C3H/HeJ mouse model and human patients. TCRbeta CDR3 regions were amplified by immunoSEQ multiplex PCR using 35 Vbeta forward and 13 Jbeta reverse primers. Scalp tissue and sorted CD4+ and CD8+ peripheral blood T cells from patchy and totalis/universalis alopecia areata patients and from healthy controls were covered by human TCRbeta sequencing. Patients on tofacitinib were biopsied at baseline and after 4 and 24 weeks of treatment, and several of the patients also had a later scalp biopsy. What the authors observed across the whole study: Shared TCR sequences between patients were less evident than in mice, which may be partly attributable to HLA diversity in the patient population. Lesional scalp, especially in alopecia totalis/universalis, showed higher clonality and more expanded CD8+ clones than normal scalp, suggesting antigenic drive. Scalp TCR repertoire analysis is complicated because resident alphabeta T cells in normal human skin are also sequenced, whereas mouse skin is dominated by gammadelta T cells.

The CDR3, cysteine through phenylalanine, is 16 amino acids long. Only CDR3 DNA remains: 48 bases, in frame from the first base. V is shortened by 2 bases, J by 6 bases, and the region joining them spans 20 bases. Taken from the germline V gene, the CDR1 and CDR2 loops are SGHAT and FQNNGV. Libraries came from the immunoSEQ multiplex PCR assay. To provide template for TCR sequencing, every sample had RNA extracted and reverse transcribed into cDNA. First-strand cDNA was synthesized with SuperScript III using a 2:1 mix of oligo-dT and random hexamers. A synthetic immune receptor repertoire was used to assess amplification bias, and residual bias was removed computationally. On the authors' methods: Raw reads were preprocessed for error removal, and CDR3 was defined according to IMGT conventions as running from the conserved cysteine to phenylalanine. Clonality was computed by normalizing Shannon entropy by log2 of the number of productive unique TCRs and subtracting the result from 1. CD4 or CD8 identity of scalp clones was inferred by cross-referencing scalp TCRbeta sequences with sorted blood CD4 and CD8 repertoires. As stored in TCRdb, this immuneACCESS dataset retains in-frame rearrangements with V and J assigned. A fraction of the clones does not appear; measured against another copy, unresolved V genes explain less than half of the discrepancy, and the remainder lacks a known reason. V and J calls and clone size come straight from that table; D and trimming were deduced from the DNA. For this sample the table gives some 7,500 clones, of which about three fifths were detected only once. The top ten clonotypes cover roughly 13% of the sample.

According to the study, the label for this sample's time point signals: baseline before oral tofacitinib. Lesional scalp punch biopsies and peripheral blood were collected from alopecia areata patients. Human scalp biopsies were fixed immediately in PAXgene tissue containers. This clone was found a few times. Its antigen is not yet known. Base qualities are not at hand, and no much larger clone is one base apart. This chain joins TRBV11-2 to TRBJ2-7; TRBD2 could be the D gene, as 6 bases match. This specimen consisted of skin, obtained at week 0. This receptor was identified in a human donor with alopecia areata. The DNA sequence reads TGTGCCAGCAGCTTAATCGCGGGGCTACCATCCACCGAGCAGTACTTC. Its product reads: CASSLIAGLPSTEQYF.